This TCR beta chain was profiled in a study of early T cells in non-severe SARS-CoV-2 infection. Study-level information: The input, bulk RNA from unsorted whole blood, was sequenced, and chains were unpaired. Overall study findings and caveats: The study's VDJdb matching favored anti-spike CD8 responses and missed private and CD4 specificities.

This clonotype was counted ten times or more. As yet, its antigen is unknown. Trimming cost V 0 bases and J 2 bases, with 11 bases left between them. The CDR3 covers 15 residues. Individual cDNA molecules received unique molecular identifiers during library preparation. One entry per CDR3 protein, called by TCRdb with MiXCR from the 5' RACE reads. The table has 40,000 to 55,000 distinct CDR3 sequences, 13% seen once. The sample comprised whole blood. The TCR comes from an adult who was a healthcare worker with PCR-confirmed SARS-CoV-2 infection or an uninfected control (not recorded which). The chain employs TRBV12-3 or TRBV12-4 and TRBJ2-7; no definite D call. CDR3 sequence reads: CASSLAQGRTYEQYF. The CDR3 DNA sequence: TGTGCCAGCAGTTTAGCGCAAGGCAGAACCTACGAGCAGTACTTC.